The source of this T cell receptor (beta chain) is a study of T-cell memory formation after mild COVID-19. As for the study in general: TCR clusters showed largely donor specificity. General study findings and limits: From day 15 to 85, contracting clones were balanced between CD4 and CD8, whereas later expanders leaned toward CD4+. Contracting CD4+ clones sat mainly in CM and EM; CD8+ in EMRA.

After 5'RACE with constant-segment primers, TCR alpha and TCR beta cDNA libraries carrying sample barcodes and UMIs were obtained. TCRdb fed the 5' RACE reads into MiXCR, producing one record per CDR3 protein. The sample lists about 410,000 distinct CDR3 sequences, less than 25% occurring once. Trimming removed 1 base from V and 5 bases from J; junction bases left unmatched: 2. The germline V gene encodes CDR1 SEHNR and CDR2 FQNEAQ (reference sequence). This CDR3 is built from 16 residues. Comments on this clonotype: The antigen remains unidentified.

Sequences were obtained from PBMCs or a T cell subset sorted from them (not recorded which). The TCR originated in an adult woman who had mild COVID-19 (a few samples of this study predate the infection). Cell type and time point are not known. The chain couples TRBV7-9 to TRBJ2-2; TRBD2 aligns across 12 bases. CDR3 region: CASSLGLAGETGELFF. In DNA form, the CDR3 reads TGTGCCAGCAGCTTAGGACTAGCGGGAGAGACCGGGGAGCTGTTTTTT.